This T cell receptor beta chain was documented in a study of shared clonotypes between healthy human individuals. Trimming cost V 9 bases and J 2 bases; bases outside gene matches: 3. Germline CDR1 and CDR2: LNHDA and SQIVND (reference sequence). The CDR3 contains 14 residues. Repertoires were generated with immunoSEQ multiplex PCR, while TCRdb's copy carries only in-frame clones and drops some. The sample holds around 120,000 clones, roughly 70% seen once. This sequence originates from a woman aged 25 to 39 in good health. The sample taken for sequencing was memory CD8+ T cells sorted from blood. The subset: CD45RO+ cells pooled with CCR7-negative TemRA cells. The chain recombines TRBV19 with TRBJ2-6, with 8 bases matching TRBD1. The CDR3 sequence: CASWTGTGANVLTF. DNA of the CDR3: TGTGCCAGCTGGACAGGGACTGGGGCCAACGTCCTGACTTTC.